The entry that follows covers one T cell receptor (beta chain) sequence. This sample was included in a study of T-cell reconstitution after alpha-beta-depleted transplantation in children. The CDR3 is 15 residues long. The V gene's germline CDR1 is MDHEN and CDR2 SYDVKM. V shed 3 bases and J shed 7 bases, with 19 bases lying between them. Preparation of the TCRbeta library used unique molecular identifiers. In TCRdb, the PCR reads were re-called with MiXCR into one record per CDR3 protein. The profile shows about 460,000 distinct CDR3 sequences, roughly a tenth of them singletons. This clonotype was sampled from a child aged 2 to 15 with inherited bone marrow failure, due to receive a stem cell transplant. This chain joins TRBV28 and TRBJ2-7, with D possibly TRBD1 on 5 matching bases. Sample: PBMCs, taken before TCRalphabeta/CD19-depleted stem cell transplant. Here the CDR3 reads CASSFQGTLPGEQYF. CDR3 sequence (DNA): TGTGCCAGCAGTTTTCAGGGTACCCTACCTGGGGAGCAGTACTTC.